This T cell receptor (beta chain) was captured by sequencing in a study of shared clonotypes between healthy human individuals. Only in-frame clones appear in the TCRdb table, and some are missing; sequencing was by immunoSEQ multiplex PCR. Of about 2.4 million clones in the sample, 80% to 95% were seen once. Naive CD4+ cells were CD45RA-selected; the remaining cells were memory. Germline lookup yields CDR1 SGHRS and CDR2 YFSETQ. CDR3 length: 16 amino acids. V trimming: 4 bases; J trimming: 4 bases; junction bases outside the gene matches: 7. The receptor's source is a man between 18 and 29 years old in good health. Some clones in this sample may be carry-over from other donors' samples. V usage is TRBV5-1 and J usage is TRBJ2-2, with 10 bases aligning to TRBD1. The sample comprised naive CD4+ T cells from PBMCs. Described subset: CD45RA+ positively selected. CDR3 sequence: CASSRRQGATTGELFF. The DNA for the CDR3 is TGCGCCAGCAGCCGCCGACAGGGGGCGACCACCGGGGAGCTGTTTTTT. The complete variable domain, with remaining parts taken from reference TRBV5-1 and TRBJ2-2, reads KAGVTQTPRYLIKTRGQQVTLSCSPISGHRSVSWYQQTPGQGLQFLFEYFSETQRNKGNFPGRFSGRQFSNSRSEMNVSTLELGDSALYLCASSRRQGATTGELFFGEGSRLTVL.